This T cell receptor beta chain was documented in a study of CD8 T cells in ankylosing spondylitis. Study outcomes and limitations: Roughly eight highly homologous variants made up a TCR beta motif that seemed to typify ankylosing spondylitis blood.

This CDR3 has 13 residues. The V gene's germline CDR1 is SGHDT and CDR2 YYEEEE. Worth noting for this clonotype: The antigen is not known. Germline and junction disagree at one end, which may indicate a read error.

Making the TCR beta libraries involved quantitative 5'-RACE with molecular barcodes. MiXCR, run by TCRdb on the 5' RACE reads, gives a single entry per CDR3 protein. The data hold 500,000 to 650,000 distinct CDR3 sequences, with about 5.2% observed a single time. The sequence was collected from a male donor with ankylosing spondylitis. The chain couples TRBV5-6 to TRBJ2-1; D is perhaps TRBD2 (5 bases). The material sequenced was blood, either unsorted or a sorted T cell fraction (not recorded which). The CDR3 nucleotides read TGTGGCAGCAGCCGCGGACTTTACAATGAGCAGTTCTTC. As protein: CGSSRGLYNEQFF.